This TCR beta chain was found in a study of blood T cell repertoires in COVID-19. Overall study context: COVID-19 samples from acute and convalescent phases originated in the United States, Italy and Spain. Nucleic acid was either cDNA or gDNA, and it came from T cells, B-cell-depleted T cells, or PBMCs.

Original handling: For nucleated cells, counts were estimated from reference gene primer amplification. Method: immunoSEQ multiplex PCR; TCRdb's copy keeps in-frame clones and lacks some. For V, J and clone size, that table is used; D and trimming come from the DNA. The repertoire includes some 150,000 clones, 75% to 90% of them detected once, and about 4% sits in the top ten. Looked up from germline, CDR1 is LNHNV and CDR2 is YYDKDF (reference sequence). J gave up 5 bases and V 2 bases, and 12 bases lay outside the gene matches. This CDR3 has 17 residues. The source is a woman older than 75 with acute or convalescent COVID-19. This sequence joins TRBV15 and TRBJ1-1; 9 nucleotides agree with TRBD1. Material for sequencing was peripheral blood. CDR3 nucleotide sequence: TGTGCCACCAGCAGATTAGGTAGGACAGGGGTGTTAACTGAAGCTTTCTTT. This codes for CATSRLGRTGVLTEAFF. Supplemented by reference TRBV15 and TRBJ1-1, the full variable domain reads DAMVIQNPRYQVTQFGKPVTLSCSQTLNHNVMYWYQQKSSQAPKLLFHYYDKDFNNEADTPDNFQSRRPNTSFCFLDIRSPGLGDTAMYLCATSRLGRTGVLTEAFFGQGTRLTVV.